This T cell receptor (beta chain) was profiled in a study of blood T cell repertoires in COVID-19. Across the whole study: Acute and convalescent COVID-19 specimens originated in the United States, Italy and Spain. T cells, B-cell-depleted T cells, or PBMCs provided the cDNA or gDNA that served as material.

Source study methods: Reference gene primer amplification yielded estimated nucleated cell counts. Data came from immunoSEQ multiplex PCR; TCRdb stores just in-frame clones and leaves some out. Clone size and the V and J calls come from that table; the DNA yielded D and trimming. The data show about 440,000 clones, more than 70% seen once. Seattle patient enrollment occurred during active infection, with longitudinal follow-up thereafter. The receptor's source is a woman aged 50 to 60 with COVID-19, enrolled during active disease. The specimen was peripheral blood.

The CDR3 sequence is CASYAPGARKLFF. The CDR3 DNA reads as TGTGCCAGCTACGCCCCGGGAGCGAGGAAACTGTTTTTT. This chain uses TRBV6-5 with TRBJ1-4; no firm D call. Germline assignment: CDR1 MNHEY and CDR2 SVGAGI. Trimming cost V 8 bases and J 11 bases, with 18 bases left between them. This CDR3 contains 13 residues.